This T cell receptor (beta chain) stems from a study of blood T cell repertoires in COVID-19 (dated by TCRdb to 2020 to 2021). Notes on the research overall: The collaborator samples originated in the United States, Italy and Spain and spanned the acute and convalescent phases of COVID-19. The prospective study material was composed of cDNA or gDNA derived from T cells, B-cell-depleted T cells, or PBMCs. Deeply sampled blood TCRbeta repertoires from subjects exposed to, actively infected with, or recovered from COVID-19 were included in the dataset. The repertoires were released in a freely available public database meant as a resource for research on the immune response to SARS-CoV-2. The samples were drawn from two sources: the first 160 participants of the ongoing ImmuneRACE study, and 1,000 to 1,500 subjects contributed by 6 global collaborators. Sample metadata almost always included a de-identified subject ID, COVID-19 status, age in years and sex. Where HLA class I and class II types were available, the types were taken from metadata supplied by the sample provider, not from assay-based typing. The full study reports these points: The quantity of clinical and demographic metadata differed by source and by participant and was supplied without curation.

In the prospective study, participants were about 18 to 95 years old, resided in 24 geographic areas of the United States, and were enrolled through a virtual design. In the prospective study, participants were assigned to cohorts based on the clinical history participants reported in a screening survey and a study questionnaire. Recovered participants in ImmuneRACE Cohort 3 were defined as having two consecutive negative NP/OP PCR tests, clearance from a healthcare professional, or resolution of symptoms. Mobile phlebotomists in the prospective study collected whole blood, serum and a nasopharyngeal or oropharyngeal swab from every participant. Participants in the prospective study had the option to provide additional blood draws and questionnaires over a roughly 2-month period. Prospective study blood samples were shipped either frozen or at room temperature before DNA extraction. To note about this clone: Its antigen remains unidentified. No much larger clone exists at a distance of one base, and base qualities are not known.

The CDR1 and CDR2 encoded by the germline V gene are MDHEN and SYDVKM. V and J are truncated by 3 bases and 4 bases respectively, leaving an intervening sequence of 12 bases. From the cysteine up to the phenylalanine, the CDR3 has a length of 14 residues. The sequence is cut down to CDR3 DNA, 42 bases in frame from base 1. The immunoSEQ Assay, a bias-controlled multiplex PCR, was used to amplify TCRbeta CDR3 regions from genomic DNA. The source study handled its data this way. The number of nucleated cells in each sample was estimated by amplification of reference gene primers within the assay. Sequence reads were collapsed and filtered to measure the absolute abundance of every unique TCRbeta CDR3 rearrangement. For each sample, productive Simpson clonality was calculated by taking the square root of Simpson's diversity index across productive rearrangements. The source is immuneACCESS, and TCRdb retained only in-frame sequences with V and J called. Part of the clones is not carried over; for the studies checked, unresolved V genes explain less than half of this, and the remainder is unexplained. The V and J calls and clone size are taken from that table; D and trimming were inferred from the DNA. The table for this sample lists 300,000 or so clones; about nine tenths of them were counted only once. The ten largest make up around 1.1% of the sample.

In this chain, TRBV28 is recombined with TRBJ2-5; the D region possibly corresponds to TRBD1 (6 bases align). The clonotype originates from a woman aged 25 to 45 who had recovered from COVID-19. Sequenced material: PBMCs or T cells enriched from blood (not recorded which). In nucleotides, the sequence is TGTGCCAGCAGTTTGGGGGCACATGGAGAGACCCAGTACTTC. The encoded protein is CASSLGAHGETQYF.